The source of this T cell receptor (beta chain) is a study of monozygotic twins with inflammatory bowel disease. Findings and caveats of the study: It was observed that concordant and discordant twins did not differ in repertoire similarity, possibly given limited power. Diversity of TCRbeta measured by inverse Simpson was lower in IBD patients than in healthy co-twins.

TCRalpha and TCRbeta cDNA underwent two nested PCRs of around 15 and 9 cycles. TCRdb reprocessed the 5' RACE reads and stores each CDR3 protein as one record, lacking DNA. The sample has just over 300,000 distinct CDR3 sequences. Remarks on this clonotype: Its specificity is unknown.

From germline, CDR1 is SGHRS and CDR2 YFSETQ. The CDR3 extends over 13 amino acids. This sequence was found in a human donor with ulcerative colitis or Crohn's disease, or a healthy co-twin of an affected twin (not recorded which). The chain employs TRBV5-1 and TRBJ2-5; TCRdb gives TRBD2 as the D gene, but with no DNA this cannot be confirmed. The sample consisted of blood. CDR3 loop: CASRLAGQETQYF. Using reference TRBV5-1 and TRBJ2-5 for the parts outside the CDR3, the full variable domain is KAGVTQTPRYLIKTRGQQVTLSCSPISGHRSVSWYQQTPGQGLQFLFEYFSETQRNKGNFPGRFSGRQFSNSRSEMNVSTLELGDSALYLCASRLAGQETQYFGPGTRLLVL.